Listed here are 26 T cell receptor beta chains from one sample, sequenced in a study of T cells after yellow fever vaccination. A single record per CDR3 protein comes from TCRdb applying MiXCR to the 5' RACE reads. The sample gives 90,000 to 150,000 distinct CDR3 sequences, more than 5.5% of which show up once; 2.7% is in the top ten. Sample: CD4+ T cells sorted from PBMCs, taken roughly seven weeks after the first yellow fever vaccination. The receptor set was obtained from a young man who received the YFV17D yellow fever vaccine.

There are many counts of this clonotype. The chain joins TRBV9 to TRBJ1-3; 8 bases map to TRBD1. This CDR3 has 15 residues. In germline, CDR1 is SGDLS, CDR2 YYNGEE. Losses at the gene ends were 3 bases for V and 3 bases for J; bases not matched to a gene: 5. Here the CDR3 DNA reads TGTGCCAGCAGCGCTCAGGGGGCGAATGGAAACACCATATATTTT. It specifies CASSAQGANGNTIYF.

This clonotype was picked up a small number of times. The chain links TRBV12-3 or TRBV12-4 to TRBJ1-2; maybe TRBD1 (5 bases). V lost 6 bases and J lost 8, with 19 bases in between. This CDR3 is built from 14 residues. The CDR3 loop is CASRTTGTEGGYTF. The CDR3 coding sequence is TGTGCCAGCAGAACAACCGGGACCGAGGGAGGCTACACCTTC.

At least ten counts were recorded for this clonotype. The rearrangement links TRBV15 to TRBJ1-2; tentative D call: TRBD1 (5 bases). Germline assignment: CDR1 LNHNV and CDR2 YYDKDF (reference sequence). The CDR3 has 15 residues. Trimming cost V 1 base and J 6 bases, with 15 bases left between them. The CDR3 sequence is CATSRAGTPGNGYTF. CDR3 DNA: TGTGCCACCAGCAGAGCCGGGACCCCCGGGAATGGCTACACCTTC.

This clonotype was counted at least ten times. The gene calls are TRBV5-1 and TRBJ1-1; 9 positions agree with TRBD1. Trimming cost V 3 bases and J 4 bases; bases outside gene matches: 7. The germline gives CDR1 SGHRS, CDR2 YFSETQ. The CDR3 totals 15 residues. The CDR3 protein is CASSSTQTGGTEAFF. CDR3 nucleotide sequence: TGCGCCAGCAGCTCTACTCAGACAGGGGGCACTGAAGCTTTCTTT.

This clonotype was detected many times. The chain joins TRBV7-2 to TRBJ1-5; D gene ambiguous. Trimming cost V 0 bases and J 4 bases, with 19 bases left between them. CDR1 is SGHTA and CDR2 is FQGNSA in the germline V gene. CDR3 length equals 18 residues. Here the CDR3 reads CASSLAPGRRPSNQPQHF. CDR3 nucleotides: TGTGCCAGCAGCTTAGCGCCTGGACGGCGCCCTTCTAATCAGCCCCAGCATTTT.

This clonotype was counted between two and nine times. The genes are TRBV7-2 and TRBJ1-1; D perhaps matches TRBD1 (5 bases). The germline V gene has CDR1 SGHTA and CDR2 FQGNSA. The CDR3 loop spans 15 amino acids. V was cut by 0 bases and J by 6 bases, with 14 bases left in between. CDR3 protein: CASSLARQGESEAFF. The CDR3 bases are TGTGCCAGCAGCTTAGCGCGCCAAGGGGAGTCTGAAGCTTTCTTT.

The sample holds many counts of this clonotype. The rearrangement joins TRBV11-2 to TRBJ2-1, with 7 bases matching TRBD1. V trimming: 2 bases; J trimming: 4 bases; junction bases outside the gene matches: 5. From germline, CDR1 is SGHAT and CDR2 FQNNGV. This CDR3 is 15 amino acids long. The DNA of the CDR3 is TGTGCCAGCAGCTTATCGACAGGGAAATACAATGAGCAGTTCTTC. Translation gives CASSLSTGKYNEQFF.

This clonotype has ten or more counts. CDR3 in DNA: TGCGCCAGCAGCTTGGGGCGGGGAATAACCTACAATGAGCAGTTCTTC. It yields the protein CASSLGRGITYNEQFF. The chain carries TRBV5-1 and TRBJ2-1, with D possibly TRBD2 on 6 matching bases. CDR1 and CDR2 (germline): SGHRS, YFSETQ. V was clipped by 0 bases and J by 2 bases, with 12 bases between them. The CDR3 runs 16 residues.

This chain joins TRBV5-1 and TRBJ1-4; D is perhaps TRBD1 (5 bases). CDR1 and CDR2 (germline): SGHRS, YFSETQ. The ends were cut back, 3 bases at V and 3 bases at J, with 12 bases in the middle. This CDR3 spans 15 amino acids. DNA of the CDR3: TGCGCCAGCAGCTCTCAGGGTACAGCTAATGAAAAACTGTTTTTT. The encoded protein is CASSSQGTANEKLFF. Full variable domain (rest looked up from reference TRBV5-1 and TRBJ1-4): KAGVTQTPRYLIKTRGQQVTLSCSPISGHRSVSWYQQTPGQGLQFLFEYFSETQRNKGNFPGRFSGRQFSNSRSEMNVSTLELGDSALYLCASSSQGTANEKLFFGSGTQLSVL.

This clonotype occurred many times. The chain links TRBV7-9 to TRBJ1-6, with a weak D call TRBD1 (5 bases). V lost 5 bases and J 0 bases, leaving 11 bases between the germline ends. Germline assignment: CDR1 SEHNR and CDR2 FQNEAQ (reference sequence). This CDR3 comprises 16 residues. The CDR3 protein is CASSPGGDSYNSPLHF. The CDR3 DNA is TGTGCCAGCAGCCCTGGAGGGGACTCCTATAATTCACCCCTCCACTTT.

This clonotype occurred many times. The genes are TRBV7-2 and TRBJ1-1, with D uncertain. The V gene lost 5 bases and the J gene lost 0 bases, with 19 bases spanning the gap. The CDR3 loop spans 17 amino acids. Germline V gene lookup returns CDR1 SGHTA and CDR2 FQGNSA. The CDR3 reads CASSLLSAGRMNTEAFF. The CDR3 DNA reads TGTGCCAGCAGCCTATTATCAGCGGGCAGGATGAACACTGAAGCTTTCTTT. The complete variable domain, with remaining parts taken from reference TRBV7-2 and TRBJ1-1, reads GAGVSQSPSNKVTEKGKDVELRCDPISGHTALYWYRQSLGQGLEFLIYFQGNSAPDKSGLPSDRFSAERTGGSVSTLTIQRTQQEDSAVYLCASSLLSAGRMNTEAFFGQGTRLTVV.

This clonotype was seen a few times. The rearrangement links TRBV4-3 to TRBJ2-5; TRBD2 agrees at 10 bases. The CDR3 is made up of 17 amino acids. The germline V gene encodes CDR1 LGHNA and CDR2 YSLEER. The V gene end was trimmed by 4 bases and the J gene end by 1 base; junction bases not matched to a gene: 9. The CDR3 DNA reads TGCGCCAGCAGCCGCGGGGGTAGCGGGGGGCTCCAAGAGACCCAGTACTTC. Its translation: CASSRGGSGGLQETQYF.

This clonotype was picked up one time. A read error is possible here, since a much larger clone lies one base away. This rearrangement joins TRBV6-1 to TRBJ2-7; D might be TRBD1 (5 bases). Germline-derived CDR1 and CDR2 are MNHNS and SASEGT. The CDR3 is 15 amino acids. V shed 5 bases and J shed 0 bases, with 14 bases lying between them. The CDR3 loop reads CASSRFRVSSYEQYF. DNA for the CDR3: TGTGCCAGCAGTCGATTCAGGGTTAGCTCCTACGAGCAGTACTTC.

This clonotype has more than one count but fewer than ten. The CDR3 coding sequence is TGTGCCAGCGGACCCCGGAGGGGCCATTCGGGAGATACGCAGTATTTT. This gives the protein CASGPRRGHSGDTQYF. J is TRBJ2-3 and V is TRBV7-9, with D possibly matching TRBD2 (6 bases). CDR3 length: 16 residues. V lost 8 bases and J 5 bases, leaving 23 bases between the germline ends. Germline V lookup: CDR1 SEHNR, CDR2 FQNEAQ (reference sequence).

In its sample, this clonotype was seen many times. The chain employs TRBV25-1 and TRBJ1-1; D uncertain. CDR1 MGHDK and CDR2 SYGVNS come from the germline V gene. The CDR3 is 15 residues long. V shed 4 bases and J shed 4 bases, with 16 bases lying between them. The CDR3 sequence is CASSAPAPKTTEAFF. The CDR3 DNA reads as TGTGCCAGCAGTGCGCCTGCTCCAAAGACCACTGAAGCTTTCTTT. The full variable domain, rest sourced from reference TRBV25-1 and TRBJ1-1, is EADIYQTPRYLVIGTGKKITLECSQTMGHDKMYWYQQDPGMELHLIHYSYGVNSTEKGDLSSESTVSRIRTEHFPLTLESARPSHTSQYLCASSAPAPKTTEAFFGQGTRLTVV.

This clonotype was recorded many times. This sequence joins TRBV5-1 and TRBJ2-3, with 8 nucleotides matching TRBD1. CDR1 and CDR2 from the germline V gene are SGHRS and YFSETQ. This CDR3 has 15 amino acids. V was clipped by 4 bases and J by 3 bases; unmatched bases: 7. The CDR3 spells CASSLRTGQTDTQYF. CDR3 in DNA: TGCGCCAGCAGCCTTCGGACAGGGCAAACAGATACGCAGTATTTT.

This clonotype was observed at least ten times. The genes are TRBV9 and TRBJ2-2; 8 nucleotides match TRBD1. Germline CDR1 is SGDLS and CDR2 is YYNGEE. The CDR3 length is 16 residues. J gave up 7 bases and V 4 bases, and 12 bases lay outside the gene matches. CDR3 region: CASSLLGTGSGGELFF. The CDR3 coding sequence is TGTGCCAGCAGCCTACTCGGGACAGGTTCAGGCGGGGAGCTGTTTTTT.

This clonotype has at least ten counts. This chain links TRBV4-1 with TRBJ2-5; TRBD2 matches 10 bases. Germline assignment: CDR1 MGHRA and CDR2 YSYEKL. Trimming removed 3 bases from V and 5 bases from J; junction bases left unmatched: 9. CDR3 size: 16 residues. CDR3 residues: CASSHLAGGGVETQYF. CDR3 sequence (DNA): TGCGCCAGCAGCCACTTAGCGGGGGGCGGCGTGGAGACCCAGTACTTC.

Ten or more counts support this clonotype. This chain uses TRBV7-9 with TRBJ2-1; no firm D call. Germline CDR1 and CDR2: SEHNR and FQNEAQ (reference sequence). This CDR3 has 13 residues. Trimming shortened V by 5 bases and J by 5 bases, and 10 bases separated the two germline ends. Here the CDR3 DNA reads TGTGCCAGCAGCATATTCGACAACAATGAGCAGTTCTTC. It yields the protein CASSIFDNNEQFF.

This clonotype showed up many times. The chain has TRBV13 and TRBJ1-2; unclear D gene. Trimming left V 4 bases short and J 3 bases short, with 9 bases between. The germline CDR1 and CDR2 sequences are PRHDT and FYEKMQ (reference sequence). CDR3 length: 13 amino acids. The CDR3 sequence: CASSSLDHYGYTF. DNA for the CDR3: TGTGCCAGCAGCTCCCTCGACCACTATGGCTACACCTTC. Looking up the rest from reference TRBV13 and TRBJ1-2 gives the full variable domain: AAGVIQSPRHLIKEKRETATLKCYPIPRHDTVYWYQQGPGQDPQFLISFYEKMQSDKGSIPDRFSAQQFSDYHSELNMSSLELGDSALYFCASSSLDHYGYTFGSGTRLTVV.

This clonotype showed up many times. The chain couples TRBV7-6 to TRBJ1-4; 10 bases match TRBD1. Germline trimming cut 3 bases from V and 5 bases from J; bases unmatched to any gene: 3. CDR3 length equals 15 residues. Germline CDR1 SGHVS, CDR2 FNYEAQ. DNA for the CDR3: TGTGCCAGCAGCTTTTCGGGACAGGGGAATGAAAAACTGTTTTTT. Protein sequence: CASSFSGQGNEKLFF.

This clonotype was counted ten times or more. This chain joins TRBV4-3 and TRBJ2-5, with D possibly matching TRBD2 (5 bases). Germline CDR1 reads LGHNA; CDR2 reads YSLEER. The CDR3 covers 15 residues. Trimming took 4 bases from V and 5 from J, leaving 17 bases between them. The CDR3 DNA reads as TGCGCCAGCAGCCGCCTCGCAGAGGGTATGGAGACCCAGTACTTC. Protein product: CASSRLAEGMETQYF.

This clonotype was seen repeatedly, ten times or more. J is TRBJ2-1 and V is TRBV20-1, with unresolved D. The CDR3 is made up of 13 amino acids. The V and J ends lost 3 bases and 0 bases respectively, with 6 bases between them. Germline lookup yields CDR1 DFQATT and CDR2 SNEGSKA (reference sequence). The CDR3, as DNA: TGCAGTGCTAGTAGGAGCTCCTACAATGAGCAGTTCTTC. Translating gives CSASRSSYNEQFF.

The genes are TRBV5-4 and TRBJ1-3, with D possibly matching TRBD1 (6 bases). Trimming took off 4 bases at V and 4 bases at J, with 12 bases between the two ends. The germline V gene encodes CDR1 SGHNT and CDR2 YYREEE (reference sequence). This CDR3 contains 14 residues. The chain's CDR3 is CASSRGTLGNTIYF. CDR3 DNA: TGTGCCAGCAGCCGCGGGACATTAGGAAACACCATATATTTT.

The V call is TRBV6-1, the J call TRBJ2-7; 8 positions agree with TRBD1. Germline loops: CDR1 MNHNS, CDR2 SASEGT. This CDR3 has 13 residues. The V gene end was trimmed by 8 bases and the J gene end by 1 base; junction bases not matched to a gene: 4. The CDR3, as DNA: TGTGCCAGCCGGGACAGGAGTTCCTACGAGCAGTACTTC. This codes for CASRDRSSYEQYF.

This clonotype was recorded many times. The chain's CDR3 is CASRHRAPDNEQFF. For the CDR3, the DNA is TGTGCCAGCAGACACAGGGCGCCGGATAATGAGCAGTTCTTC. This chain connects TRBV27 to TRBJ2-1; possibly TRBD1 for D (6 bases). The V gene's germline CDR1 is MNHEY and CDR2 SMNVEV (reference sequence). This CDR3 region has 14 residues. The ends were cut back, 6 bases at V and 7 bases at J, with 16 bases in the middle.